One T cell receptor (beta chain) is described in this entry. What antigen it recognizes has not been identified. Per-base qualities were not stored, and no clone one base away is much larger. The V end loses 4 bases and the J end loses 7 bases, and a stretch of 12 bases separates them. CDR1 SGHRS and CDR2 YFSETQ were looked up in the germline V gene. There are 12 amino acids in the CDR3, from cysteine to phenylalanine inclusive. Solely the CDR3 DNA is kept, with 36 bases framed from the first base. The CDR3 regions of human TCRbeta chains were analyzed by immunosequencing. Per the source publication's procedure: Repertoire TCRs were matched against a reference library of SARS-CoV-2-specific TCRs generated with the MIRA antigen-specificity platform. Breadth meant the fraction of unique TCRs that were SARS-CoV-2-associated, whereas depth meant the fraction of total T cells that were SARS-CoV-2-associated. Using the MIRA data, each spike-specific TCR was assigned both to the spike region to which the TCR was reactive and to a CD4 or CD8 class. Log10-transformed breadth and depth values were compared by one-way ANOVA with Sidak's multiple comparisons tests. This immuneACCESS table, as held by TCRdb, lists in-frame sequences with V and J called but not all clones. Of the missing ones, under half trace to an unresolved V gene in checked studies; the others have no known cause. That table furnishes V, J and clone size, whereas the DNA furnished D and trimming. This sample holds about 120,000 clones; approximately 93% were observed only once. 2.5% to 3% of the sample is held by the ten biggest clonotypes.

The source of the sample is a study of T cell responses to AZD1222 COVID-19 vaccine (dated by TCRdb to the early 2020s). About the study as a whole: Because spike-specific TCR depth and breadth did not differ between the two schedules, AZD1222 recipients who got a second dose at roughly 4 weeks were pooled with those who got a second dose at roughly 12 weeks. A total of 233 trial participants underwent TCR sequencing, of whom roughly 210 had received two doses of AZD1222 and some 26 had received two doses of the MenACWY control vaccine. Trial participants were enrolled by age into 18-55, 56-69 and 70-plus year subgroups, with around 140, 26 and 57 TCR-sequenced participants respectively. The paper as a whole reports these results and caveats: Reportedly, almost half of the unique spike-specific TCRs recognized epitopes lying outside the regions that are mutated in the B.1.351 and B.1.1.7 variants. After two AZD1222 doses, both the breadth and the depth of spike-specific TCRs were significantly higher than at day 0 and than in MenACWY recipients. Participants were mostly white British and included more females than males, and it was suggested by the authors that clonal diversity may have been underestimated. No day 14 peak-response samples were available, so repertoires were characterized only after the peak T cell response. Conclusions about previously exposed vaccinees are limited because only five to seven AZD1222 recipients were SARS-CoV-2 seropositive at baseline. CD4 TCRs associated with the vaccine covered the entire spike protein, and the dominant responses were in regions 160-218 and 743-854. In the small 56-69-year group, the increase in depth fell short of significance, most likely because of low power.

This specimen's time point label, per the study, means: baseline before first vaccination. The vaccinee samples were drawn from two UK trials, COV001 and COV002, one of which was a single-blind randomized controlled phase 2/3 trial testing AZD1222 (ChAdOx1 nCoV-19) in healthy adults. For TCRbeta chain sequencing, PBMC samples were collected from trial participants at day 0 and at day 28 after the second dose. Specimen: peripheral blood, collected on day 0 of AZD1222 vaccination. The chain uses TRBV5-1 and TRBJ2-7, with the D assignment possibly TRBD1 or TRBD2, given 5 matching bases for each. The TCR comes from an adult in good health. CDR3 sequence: CASSRDVREQYF. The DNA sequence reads TGCGCCAGCAGCCGGGACGTCCGAGAGCAGTACTTC.